This T cell receptor beta chain was captured in a study of long-term antiretroviral therapy in people with HIV. On this clone: Its specificity is not known.

CDR3 length equals 15 residues. Germline V gene data show CDR1 as MNHNY and CDR2 as SVGAGI (reference sequence). The junction had 2 bases not matched to a gene; V was cut back by 0 bases and J by 9 bases. Assay version v3.0 of immunoSEQ was used, and it was run at survey level. The protocol was immunoSEQ multiplex PCR, while the TCRdb copy is restricted to in-frame clones and leaves out a portion. Of 35,000 or so clones in the sample, around three quarters are singletons; the top ten hold around 7.4%. Regarding the study as a whole: Pre-ART expanded TRB clones stayed dominant throughout, though often decreasing after ART.

Donors each had at least one pre-ART PBMC sample and at least two post-ART ones. Sequencing was performed on unsorted PBMCs, taken 2 years after starting antiretroviral therapy. The TCR comes from a woman between 45 and 60 years old with HIV. The gene calls are TRBV6-6 and TRBJ1-6; the match to TRBD1 covers 10 bases. In DNA, the CDR3 is TGTGCCAGCAGTTACTCTGGACAGGGGGGTTCACCCCTCCACTTT. This gives the protein CASSYSGQGGSPLHF.